This TCR beta chain was obtained from a study of CD4+ T cells in melanoma. The table lists this clone with a few counts. The target antigen is unknown. General observations from the study: CD8+ T cell, macrophage and B cell function reportedly correlated with neoantigen-specific CD4+ T cells.

Some clones are missing from TCRdb's copy, which holds only in-frame ones; the method was immunoSEQ multiplex PCR. Of 4,500 to 6,000 clones in the sample, about two thirds were seen once. CDR3 length equals 14 residues. Germline CDR1 is SGHNT and CDR2 is YYREEE (reference sequence). V dropped 4 bases and J dropped 5 bases, with 15 bases sitting between them. The sequence was obtained from a human donor with melanoma. The sample consisted of cells from a culture (not recorded whether cultured in vitro). The chain joins TRBV5-4 to TRBJ2-5; D tentatively fits TRBD1 or TRBD2 (5 bases each). Here the CDR3 DNA reads TGTGCCAGCAGCCCGGACCTCAGGGAGGAGACCCAGTACTTC. Protein product: CASSPDLREETQYF.